These 5 T cell receptor beta chains were sequenced from one sample in a study of technical replicates of blood from several donors. Assay: immunoSEQ multiplex PCR; the TCRdb copy retains only in-frame clones and omits some. The repertoire includes about 14,000 clones, almost 85% of them detected once, and about 11% sits in the top ten. The sequenced sample consisted of PBMCs. Every receptor here comes from a human donor in good health.

V and J are TRBV9 and TRBJ2-5; 7 positions agree with TRBD1. With V trimmed by 1 base and J by 3 bases, 6 bases remained unmatched. The CDR3 runs to 15 residues. Looked up from germline, CDR1 is SGDLS and CDR2 is YYNGEE. The CDR3 DNA sequence: TGTGCCAGCAGCGTAAGCCAGGGGGTTGAAGAGACCCAGTACTTC. Protein: CASSVSQGVEETQYF.

This clone was seen once. V gene TRBV19 combines with J gene TRBJ2-4; 9 bases are a match to TRBD1. J lost 6 bases, V lost 2 bases, and 2 bases had no gene match. The germline V gene encodes CDR1 LNHDA and CDR2 SQIVND (reference sequence). This CDR3 comprises 14 residues. CDR3: CASSIMGQGNIQYF. The CDR3 DNA reads as TGTGCCAGTAGTATAATGGGACAGGGAAACATTCAGTACTTC.

Of note for this clone: The junction and the germline gene differ at one end; a read error may be behind it. The rearrangement joins TRBV5-1 to TRBJ2-1, with 10 bases lining up with TRBD1. Germline assignment: CDR1 SGHRS and CDR2 YFSETQ. The CDR3 length is 15 residues. CDR3 residues: CASSLGDRGYNEQFF. CDR3 nucleotides: TGTGCCAGCAGCTTGGGGGACAGGGGATACAATGAGCAGTTCTTC. Looking up the rest from reference TRBV5-1 and TRBJ2-1 gives the full variable domain: KAGVTQTPRYLIKTRGQQVTLSCSPISGHRSVSWYQQTPGQGLQFLFEYFSETQRNKGNFPGRFSGRQFSNSRSEMNVSTLELGDSALYLCASSLGDRGYNEQFFGPGTRLTVL.

This clone showed up just once. The chain couples TRBV28 to TRBJ2-7; 8 nucleotides agree with TRBD1. This CDR3 comprises 14 residues. CDR1 is MDHEN and CDR2 is SYDVKM in the germline V gene. The junction had 9 bases not matched to a gene; V was cut back by 7 bases and J by 4 bases. CDR3 sequence: CASTLGQGAYEQYF. The CDR3 region has the DNA TGTGCCAGCACCCTGGGGCAGGGGGCGTACGAGCAGTACTTC.

The rearrangement uses TRBV19 and TRBJ1-5, with 10 positions matching TRBD1. The germline gives CDR1 LNHDA, CDR2 SQIVND (reference sequence). CDR3 size: 15 residues. V lost 6 bases, J lost 4 bases, and 6 bases stayed unmatched. In DNA, the CDR3 is TGTGCCAGTAGCGACAGGGGGCGCGGGAATCAGCCCCAGCATTTT. It encodes CASSDRGRGNQPQHF. Filled out from reference TRBV19 and TRBJ1-5, the complete variable domain reads DGGITQSPKYLFRKEGQNVTLSCEQNLNHDAMYWYRQDPGQGLRLIYYSQIVNDFQKGDIAEGYSVSREKKESFPLTVTSAQKNPTAFYLCASSDRGRGNQPQHFGDGTRLSIL.